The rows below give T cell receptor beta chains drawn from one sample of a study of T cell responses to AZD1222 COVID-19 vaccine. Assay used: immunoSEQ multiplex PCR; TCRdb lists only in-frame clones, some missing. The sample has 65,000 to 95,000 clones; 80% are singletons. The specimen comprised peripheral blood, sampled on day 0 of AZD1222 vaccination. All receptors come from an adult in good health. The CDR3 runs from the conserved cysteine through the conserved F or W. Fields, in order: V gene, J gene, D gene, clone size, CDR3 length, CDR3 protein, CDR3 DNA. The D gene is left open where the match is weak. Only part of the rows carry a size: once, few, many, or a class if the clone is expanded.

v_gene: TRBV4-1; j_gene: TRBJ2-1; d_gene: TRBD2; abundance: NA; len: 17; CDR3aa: CASSQANLGLAENEQFF; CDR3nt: TGCGCCAGCAGCCAAGCCAACCTTGGACTAGCGGAGAATGAGCAGTTCTTC
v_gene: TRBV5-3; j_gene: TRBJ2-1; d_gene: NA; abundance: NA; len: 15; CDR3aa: CARSFPAAYYNEQFF; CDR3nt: TGTGCCAGAAGCTTTCCAGCCGCTTACTACAATGAGCAGTTCTTC
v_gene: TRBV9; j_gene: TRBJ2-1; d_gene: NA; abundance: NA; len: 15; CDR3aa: CASSLDTSSYNEQFF; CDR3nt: TGTGCCAGCAGCCTAGACACAAGCTCCTACAATGAGCAGTTCTTC
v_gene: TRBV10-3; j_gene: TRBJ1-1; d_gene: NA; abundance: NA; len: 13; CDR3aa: CAISEETNTEAFF; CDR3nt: TGTGCCATCAGTGAAGAAACGAACACTGAAGCTTTCTTT
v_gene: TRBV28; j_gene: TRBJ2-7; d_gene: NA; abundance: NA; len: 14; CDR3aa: CASSRGGGKYEQYF; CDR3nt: TGTGCCAGCAGCAGGGGGGGCGGAAAATACGAGCAGTACTTC
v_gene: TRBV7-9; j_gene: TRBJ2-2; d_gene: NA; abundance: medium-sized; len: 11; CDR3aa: CASRRAGELFF; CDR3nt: TGTGCCAGCCGCCGGGCCGGGGAGCTGTTTTTT
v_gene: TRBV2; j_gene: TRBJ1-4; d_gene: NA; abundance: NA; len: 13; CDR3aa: CATRYRNNEKLFF; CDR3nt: TGTGCGACGAGGTACAGGAATAATGAAAAACTGTTTTTT
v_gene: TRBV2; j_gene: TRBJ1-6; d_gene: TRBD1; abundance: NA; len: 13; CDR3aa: CAGQGLGNSPLHF; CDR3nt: TGTGCCGGACAGGGTTTGGGCAATTCACCCCTCCACTTT
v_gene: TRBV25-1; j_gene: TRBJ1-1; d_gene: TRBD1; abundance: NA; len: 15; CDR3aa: CASRVGTGGLTEAFF; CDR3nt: TGTGCCAGCAGGGTAGGGACAGGGGGCCTCACTGAAGCTTTCTTT
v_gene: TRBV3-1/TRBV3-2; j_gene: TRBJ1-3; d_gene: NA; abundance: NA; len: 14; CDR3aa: CASSQGVSGNTIYF; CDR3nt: TGTGCCAGCAGCCAAGGGGTCTCTGGAAACACCATATATTTT
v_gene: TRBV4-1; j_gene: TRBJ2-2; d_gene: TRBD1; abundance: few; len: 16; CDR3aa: CASSRMTGANTGELFF; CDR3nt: TGCGCCAGCAGCAGAATGACAGGGGCGAACACCGGGGAGCTGTTTTTT
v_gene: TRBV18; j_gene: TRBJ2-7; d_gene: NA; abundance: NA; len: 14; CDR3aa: CASSPSSITYEQYF; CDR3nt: TGTGCCAGCTCACCGAGCAGCATCACCTACGAGCAGTACTTC
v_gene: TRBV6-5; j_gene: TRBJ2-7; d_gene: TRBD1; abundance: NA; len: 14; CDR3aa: CASSPGTGNYEQYF; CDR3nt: TGTGCCAGCAGCCCCGGGACAGGTAACTACGAGCAGTACTTC
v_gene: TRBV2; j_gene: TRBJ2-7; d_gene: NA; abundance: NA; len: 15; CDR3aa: CASSPETALTYEQYF; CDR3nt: TGTGCCAGCAGTCCTGAGACAGCTTTGACCTACGAGCAGTACTTC
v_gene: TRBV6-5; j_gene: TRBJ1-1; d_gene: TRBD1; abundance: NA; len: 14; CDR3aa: CASSYDRVNTEAFF; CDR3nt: TGTGCCAGCAGTTATGACAGGGTGAACACTGAAGCTTTCTTT
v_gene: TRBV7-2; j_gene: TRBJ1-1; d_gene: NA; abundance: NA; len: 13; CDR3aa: CASERYQNTEAFF; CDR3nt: TGTGCCAGCGAGAGGTATCAAAACACTGAAGCTTTCTTT
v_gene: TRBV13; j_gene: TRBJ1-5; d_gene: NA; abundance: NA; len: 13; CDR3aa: CASSLSRNQPQHF; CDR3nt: TGTGCCAGCAGCTTAAGCAGGAATCAGCCCCAGCATTTT
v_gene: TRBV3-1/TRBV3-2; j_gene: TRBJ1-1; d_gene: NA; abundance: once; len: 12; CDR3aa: CASSIRGTEAFF; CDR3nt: TGTGCCAGTTCCATTCGGGGGACTGAAGCTTTCTTT
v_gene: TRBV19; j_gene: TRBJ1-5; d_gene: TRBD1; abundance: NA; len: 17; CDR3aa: CASSGGGDRRRNQPQHF; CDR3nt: TGTGCCAGTAGTGGGGGAGGGGACAGGCGCCGCAATCAGCCCCAGCATTTT
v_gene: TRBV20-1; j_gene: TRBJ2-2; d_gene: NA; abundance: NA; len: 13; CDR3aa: CSASSGSDGELFF; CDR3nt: TGCAGTGCTAGTAGTGGTAGCGACGGGGAGCTGTTTTTT
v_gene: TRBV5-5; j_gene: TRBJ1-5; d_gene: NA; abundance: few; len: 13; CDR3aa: CASSPGGRQPQHF; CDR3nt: TGTGCCAGCAGCCCCGGGGGAAGGCAGCCCCAGCATTTT
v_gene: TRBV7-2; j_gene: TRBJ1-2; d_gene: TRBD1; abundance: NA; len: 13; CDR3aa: CASSSRQGDGYTF; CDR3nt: TGTGCCAGCAGCTCGCGACAGGGTGATGGCTACACCTTC
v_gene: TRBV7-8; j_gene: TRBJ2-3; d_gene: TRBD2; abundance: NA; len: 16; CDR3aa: CASRPGLAGKSDTQYF; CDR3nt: TGTGCCAGCCGTCCGGGACTAGCGGGAAAGTCCGATACGCAGTATTTT
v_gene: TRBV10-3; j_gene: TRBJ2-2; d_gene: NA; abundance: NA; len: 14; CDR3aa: CAIMGQMNTGELFF; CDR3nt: TGTGCCATCATGGGTCAGATGAACACCGGGGAGCTGTTTTTT
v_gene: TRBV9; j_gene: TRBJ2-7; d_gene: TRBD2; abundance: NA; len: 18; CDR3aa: CASSVGLGGGGKSYEQYF; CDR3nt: TGTGCCAGCAGCGTAGGGTTGGGCGGCGGGGGAAAATCCTACGAGCAGTACTTC
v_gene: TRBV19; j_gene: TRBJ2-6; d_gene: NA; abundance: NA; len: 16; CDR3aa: CASRRGLTSGANVLTF; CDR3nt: TGTGCCAGTAGAAGGGGACTGACCTCTGGGGCCAACGTCCTGACTTTC
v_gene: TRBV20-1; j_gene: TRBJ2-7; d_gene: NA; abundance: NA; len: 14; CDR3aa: CSASSTAISYEQYF; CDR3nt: TGCAGTGCTAGTAGCACAGCGATTTCCTACGAGCAGTACTTC
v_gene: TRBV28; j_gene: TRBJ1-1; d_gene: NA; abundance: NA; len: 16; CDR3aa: CASRSTLGGMNTEAFF; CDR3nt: TGTGCCAGCAGATCCACTCTTGGGGGCATGAACACTGAAGCTTTCTTT
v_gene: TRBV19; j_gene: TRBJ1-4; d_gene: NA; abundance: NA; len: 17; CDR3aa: CASSLIVRGGTNEKLFF; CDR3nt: TGTGCCAGTAGTCTGATAGTCAGGGGCGGGACTAATGAAAAACTGTTTTTT
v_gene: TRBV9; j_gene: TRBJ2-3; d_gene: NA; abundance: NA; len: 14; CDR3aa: CASSYRQTTDTQYF; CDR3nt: TGTGCCAGCAGCTATAGACAGACCACAGATACGCAGTATTTT
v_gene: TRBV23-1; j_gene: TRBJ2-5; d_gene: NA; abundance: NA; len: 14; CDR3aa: CASSQNPRRETQYF; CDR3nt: TGCGCCAGCAGTCAAAACCCCCGCCGAGAGACCCAGTACTTC
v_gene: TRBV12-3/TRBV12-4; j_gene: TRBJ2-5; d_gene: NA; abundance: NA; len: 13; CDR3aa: CASSLLLGETQYF; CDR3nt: TGTGCCAGCAGTTTACTTTTAGGGGAGACCCAGTACTTC
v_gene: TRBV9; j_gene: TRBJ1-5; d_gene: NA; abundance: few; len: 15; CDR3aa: CASSVDFTENQPQHF; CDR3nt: TGTGCCAGCAGCGTAGATTTCACGGAGAATCAGCCCCAGCATTTT
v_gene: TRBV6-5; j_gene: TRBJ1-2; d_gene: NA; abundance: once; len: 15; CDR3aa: CASTEWAGRNYGYTF; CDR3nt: TGTGCCAGCACAGAGTGGGCAGGACGCAACTATGGCTACACCTTC
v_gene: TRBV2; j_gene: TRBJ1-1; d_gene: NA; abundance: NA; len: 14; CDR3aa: CASRTRDGGVEAFF; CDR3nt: TGTGCCAGCAGAACCCGGGACGGAGGGGTTGAAGCTTTCTTT
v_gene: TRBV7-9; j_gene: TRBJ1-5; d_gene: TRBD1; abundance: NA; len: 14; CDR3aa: CASSWTGTNQPQHF; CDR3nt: TGTGCCAGCAGCTGGACAGGGACGAATCAGCCCCAGCATTTT
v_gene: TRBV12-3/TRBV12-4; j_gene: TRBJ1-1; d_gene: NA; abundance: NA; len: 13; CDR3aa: CASSPGGPTEAFF; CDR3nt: TGTGCCAGCAGCCCCGGGGGTCCGACTGAAGCTTTCTTT
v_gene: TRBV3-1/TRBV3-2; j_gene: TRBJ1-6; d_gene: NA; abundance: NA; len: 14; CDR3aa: CASSQAPGNSPLHF; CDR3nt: TGTGCCAGCAGCCAAGCCCCCGGCAATTCACCCCTCCACTTT
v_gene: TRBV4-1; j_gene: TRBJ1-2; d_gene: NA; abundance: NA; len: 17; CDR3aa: CASSQGQGAGTFYGYTF; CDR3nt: TGCGCCAGCAGCCAAGGCCAAGGGGCAGGGACCTTCTATGGCTACACCTTC
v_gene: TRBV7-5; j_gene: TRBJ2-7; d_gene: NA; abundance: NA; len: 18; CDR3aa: CVRSFRSLYMTCGDEQYF; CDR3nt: TGTGTCAGAAGCTTTCGGTCACTCTATATGACTTGCGGGGACGAGCAGTACTTC
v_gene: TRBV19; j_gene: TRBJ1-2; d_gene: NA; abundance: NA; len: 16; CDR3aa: CASSHSRTDPSYGYTF; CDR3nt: TGTGCCAGTAGTCATTCCCGGACAGACCCCAGCTATGGCTACACCTTC
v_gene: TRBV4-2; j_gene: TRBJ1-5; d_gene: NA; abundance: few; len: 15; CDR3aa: CASSNVYPSNQPQHF; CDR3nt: TGTGCCAGCAGCAATGTCTACCCTAGCAATCAGCCCCAGCATTTT
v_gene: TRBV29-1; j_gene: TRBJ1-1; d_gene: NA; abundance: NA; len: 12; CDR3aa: CSAGGGNTEAFF; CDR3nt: TGCAGCGCTGGTGGGGGGAACACTGAAGCTTTCTTT
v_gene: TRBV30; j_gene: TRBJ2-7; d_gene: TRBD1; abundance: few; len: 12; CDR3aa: CAWSGTAYEQYF; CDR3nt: TGTGCCTGGAGCGGGACAGCCTACGAGCAGTACTTC
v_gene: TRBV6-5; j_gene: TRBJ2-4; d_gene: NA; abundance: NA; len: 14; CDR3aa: CASFLGAGKNIQYF; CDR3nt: TGTGCCAGCTTCCTCGGGGCGGGGAAAAACATTCAGTACTTC
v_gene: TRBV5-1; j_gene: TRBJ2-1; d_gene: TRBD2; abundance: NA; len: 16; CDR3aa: CASRFTSGGPWSEQFF; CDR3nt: TGCGCCAGCAGGTTTACCTCGGGAGGGCCGTGGAGTGAGCAGTTCTTC
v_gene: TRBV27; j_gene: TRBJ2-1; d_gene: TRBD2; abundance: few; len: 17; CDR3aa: CASSLTGTSGPYNEQFF; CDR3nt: TGTGCCAGCAGTTTGACCGGGACTAGCGGACCTTACAATGAGCAGTTCTTC
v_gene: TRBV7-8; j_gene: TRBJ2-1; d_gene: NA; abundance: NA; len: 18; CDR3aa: CASSPPGGFGFGHNEQFF; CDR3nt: TGTGCCAGCAGCCCCCCGGGGGGCTTCGGATTCGGCCACAATGAGCAGTTCTTC
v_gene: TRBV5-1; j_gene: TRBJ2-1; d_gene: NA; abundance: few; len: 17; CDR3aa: CASSPLPVPSPGGEQFF; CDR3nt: TGCGCCAGCAGCCCCCTTCCGGTCCCCTCCCCAGGCGGTGAGCAGTTCTTC
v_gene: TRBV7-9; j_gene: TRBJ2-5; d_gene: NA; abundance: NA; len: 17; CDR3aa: CASSLAPPLGSQKTQYF; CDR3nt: TGTGCCAGCAGCTTAGCACCTCCCCTCGGTTCCCAAAAGACCCAGTACTTC
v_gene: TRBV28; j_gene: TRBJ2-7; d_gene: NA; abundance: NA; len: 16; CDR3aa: CASIPGSGTISYEQYF; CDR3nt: TGTGCCAGCATTCCGGGGTCGGGAACCATATCCTACGAGCAGTACTTC
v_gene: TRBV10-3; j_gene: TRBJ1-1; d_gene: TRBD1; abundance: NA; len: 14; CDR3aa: CAISSGQGNTEAFF; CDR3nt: TGTGCCATCAGCTCCGGACAGGGGAACACTGAAGCTTTCTTT